The rows below give T cell receptor beta chains drawn from one sample of a study of control samples from healthy donors and cancer patients. Data came from immunoSEQ multiplex PCR; TCRdb stores just in-frame clones and leaves some out. Here the sample spans more than 50,000 clones, approximately 88% being singletons. The material sequenced was blood. These receptors originate from a man between 45 and 60 years old in good health. Both conserved end residues are part of each CDR3. Each record gives: D gene, V gene, J gene, clone size, CDR3 DNA, CDR3 protein. D genes are given only for firm matches. A clone size is listed for some rows: how often the clone was seen (once, few, many), or a class if it is expanded.

>TRBD1|TRBV24-1|TRBJ1-6|-
TGTGCCACCCCTACCGGGGACAGGACTAACAATTCACCCCTCCACTTT
CATPTGDRTNNSPLHF
>-|TRBV4-1|TRBJ1-2|-
TGCGCCAGCAGCCAAGAGGTGGGACAAATCTATGGCTACACCTTC
CASSQEVGQIYGYTF
>-|TRBV10-2|TRBJ2-7|-
TGCGCCACTACAGGGATCTCCTACGAGCAGTACTTC
CATTGISYEQYF
>-|TRBV6-2/TRBV6-3|TRBJ1-2|once
TGTGCCAGCAGCCCTCAATGGAGGGGGTCGGGTAACTATGGCTACACCTTC
CASSPQWRGSGNYGYTF
>-|TRBV6-6|TRBJ1-2|once
TGTGCCAGCACAGGGACGGGGGAGGGACGAGGTGATGGCTACACCTTC
CASTGTGEGRGDGYTF
>-|TRBV7-9|TRBJ1-4|-
TGTGCCAGCAGCCCCCCCCCAACAGGAAAAGATGAAAAACTGTTTTTT
CASSPPPTGKDEKLFF
>-|TRBV6-6|TRBJ1-3|-
TGTGCCAGCAGAGGGTTCTCTGGAAACACCATATATTTT
CASRGFSGNTIYF
>-|TRBV30|TRBJ1-1|once
TGTGCCTGGAGGAGGAATCGGGACACTGAAGCTTTCTTT
CAWRRNRDTEAFF
>TRBD1|TRBV5-1|TRBJ1-1|-
TGCGCCAGCAGCTGGGGACAGGGGATGAACACTGAAGCTTTCTTT
CASSWGQGMNTEAFF
>TRBD2|TRBV7-9|TRBJ2-5|-
TGTGCCAGCAGCTTAGTTACTAGCGCGCAGACCCAGTACTTC
CASSLVTSAQTQYF
>-|TRBV6-5|TRBJ2-1|-
TGTGCCAGCAGTATCCGCGAGCAGTTCTTC
CASSIREQFF
>-|TRBV10-3|TRBJ2-4|-
TGTGCCATCAGTGGTACCGAAGACATTCAGTACTTC
CAISGTEDIQYF
>-|TRBV7-9|TRBJ2-7|-
TGTGCCAGCAGCTTAGTGCCAGGGGTCGGCTACGAGCAGTACTTC
CASSLVPGVGYEQYF
>-|TRBV6-5|TRBJ2-7|-
TGTGCCAGCAGTTTCGGTTTTCAGGGAAACTACGAGCAGTACTTC
CASSFGFQGNYEQYF
>-|TRBV3-1/TRBV3-2|TRBJ1-1|-
TGTGCCAGCAGCCAGGCTGACAGGAACACTGAAGCTTTCTTT
CASSQADRNTEAFF
>-|TRBV4-2|TRBJ2-7|-
TGTGCCAGCAGCCAAGCGAGTCCCTCCTACGAGCAGTACTTC
CASSQASPSYEQYF
>TRBD1|TRBV20-1|TRBJ2-1|-
TGCAGTGCTAGTAGCAGGGGGCAGAGTGGTGAGCAGTTCTTC
CSASSRGQSGEQFF
>-|TRBV28|TRBJ1-1|-
TGTGCCAGCAGCCTAAACAGTCCTGAAGCTTTCTTT
CASSLNSPEAFF
>TRBD2|TRBV14|TRBJ2-1|once
TGTGCCAGCAGCCAAGATATCCGAGCGGGGCACAATGAGCAGTTCTTC
CASSQDIRAGHNEQFF
>-|TRBV5-6|TRBJ2-7|-
TGTGCCAGCAGCCGACGTCCTGAGGGAACCTACGAGCAGTACTTC
CASSRRPEGTYEQYF
>-|TRBV19|TRBJ1-6|-
TGTGCCAGTAGTAATGGACAGCAGAATTCACCCCTCCACTTT
CASSNGQQNSPLHF
>TRBD2|TRBV27|TRBJ2-3|-
TGTGCCAGCAGCCCCCCGGCGACTAGCGGGCGCACAGATACGCAGTATTTT
CASSPPATSGRTDTQYF
>-|TRBV12-3/TRBV12-4|TRBJ1-2|once
TGTGCCAGCAGTCCAGGGAGGACATGGGGCTACACCTTC
CASSPGRTWGYTF